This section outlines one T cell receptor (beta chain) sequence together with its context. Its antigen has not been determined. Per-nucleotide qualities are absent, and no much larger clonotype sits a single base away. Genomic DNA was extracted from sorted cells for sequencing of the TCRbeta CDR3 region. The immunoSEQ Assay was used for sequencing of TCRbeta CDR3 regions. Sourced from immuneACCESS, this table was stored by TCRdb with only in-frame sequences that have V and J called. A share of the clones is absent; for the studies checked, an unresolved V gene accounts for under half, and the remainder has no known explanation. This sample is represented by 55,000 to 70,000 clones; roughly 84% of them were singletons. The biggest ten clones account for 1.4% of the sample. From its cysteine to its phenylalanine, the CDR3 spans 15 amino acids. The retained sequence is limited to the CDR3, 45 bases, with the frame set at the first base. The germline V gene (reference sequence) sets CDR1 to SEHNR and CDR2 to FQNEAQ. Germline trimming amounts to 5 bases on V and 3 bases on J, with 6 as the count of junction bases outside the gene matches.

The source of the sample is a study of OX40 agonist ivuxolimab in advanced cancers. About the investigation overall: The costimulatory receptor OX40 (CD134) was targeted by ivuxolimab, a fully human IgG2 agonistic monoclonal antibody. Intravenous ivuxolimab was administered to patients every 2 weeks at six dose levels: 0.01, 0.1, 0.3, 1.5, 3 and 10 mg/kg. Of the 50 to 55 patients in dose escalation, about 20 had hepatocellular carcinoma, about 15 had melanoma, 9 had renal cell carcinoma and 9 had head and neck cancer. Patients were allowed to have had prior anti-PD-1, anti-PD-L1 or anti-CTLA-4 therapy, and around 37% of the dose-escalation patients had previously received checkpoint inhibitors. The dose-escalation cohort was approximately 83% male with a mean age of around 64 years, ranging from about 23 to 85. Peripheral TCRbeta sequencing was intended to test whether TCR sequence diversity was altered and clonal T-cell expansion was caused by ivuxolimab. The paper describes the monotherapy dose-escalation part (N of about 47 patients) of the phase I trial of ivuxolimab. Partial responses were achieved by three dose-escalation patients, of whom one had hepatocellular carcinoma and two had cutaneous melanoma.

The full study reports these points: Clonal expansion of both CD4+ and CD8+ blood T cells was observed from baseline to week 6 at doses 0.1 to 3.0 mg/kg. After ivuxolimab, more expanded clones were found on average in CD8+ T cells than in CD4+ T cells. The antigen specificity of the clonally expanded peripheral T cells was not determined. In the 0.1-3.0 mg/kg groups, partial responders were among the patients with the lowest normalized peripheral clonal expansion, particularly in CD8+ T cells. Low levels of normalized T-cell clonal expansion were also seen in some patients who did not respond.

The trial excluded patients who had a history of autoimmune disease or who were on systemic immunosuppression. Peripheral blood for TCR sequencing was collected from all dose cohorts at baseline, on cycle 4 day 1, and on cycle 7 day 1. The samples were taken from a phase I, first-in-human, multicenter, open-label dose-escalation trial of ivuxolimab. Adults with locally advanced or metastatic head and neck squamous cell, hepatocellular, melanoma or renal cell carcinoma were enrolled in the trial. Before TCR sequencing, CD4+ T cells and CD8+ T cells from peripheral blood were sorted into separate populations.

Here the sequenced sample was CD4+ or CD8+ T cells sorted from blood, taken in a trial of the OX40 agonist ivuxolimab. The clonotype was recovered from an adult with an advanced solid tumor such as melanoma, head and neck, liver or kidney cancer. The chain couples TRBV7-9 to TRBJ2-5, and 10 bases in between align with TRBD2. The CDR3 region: CASSHTSGVKETQYF. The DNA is TGTGCCAGCAGCCATACTAGCGGGGTAAAAGAGACCCAGTACTTC.